The present T cell receptor (beta chain) was sequenced within a study of beta chain features in type 1 diabetes. Using CD45RO/CCR7/CD25/CD127/CD95/CD27, CD4+ naive, central memory, regulatory and stem cell-like memory cells were sorted. Germline assignment: CDR1 SGHKS and CDR2 YYEKEE (reference sequence). There are 15 residues in the CDR3. Trimming at V came to 7 bases and at J to 7 bases, leaving 13 bases not matched to a gene. Every bit of the isolated RNA underwent reverse transcription, so sequencing read expressed TCRB transcripts. Several million reads were obtained on average from naive, central memory and regulatory T cell samples. Profiling relied on immunoSEQ multiplex PCR, and the TCRdb table lists in-frame clones only, not all of them. The sample records around 340,000 clones, around 7.6% being singletons. Turning to this clone: Its antigen is not known.

Study-wide points: Patients' naive, central memory and regulatory TCRB repertoires appeared more alike than those of healthy donors. When Type 1 diabetes patients were examined, their TCRB CDR3s proved moderately but significantly shorter in all four CD4+ subsets.

Sequences were obtained from central memory CD4+ T cells from blood. This sequence originates from a woman between 18 and 29 years old in good health. This chain uses TRBV5-5 with TRBJ2-1; 8 bases match TRBD2. The CDR3 DNA reads as TGTGCCAGCGCCTTGCTCGGGAGGGCCTGGAATGAGCAGTTCTTC. This encodes CASALLGRAWNEQFF.